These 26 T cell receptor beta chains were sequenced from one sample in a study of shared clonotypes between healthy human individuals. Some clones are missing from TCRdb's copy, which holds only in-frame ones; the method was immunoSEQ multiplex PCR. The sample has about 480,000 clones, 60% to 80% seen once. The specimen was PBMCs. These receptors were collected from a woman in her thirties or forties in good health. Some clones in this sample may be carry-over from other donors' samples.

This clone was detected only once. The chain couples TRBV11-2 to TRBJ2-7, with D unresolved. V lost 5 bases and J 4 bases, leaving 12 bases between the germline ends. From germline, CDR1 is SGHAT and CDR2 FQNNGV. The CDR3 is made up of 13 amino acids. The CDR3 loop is CASSPSSRYEQYF. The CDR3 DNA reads TGTGCCAGCAGCCCAAGTAGCAGATACGAGCAGTACTTC.

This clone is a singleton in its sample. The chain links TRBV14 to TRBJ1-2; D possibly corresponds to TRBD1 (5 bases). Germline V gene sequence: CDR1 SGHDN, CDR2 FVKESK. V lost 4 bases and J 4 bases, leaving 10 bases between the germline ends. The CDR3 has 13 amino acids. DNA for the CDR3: TGTGCCAGCAGCCCGCAGGGCACCTATGGCTACACCTTC. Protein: CASSPQGTYGYTF.

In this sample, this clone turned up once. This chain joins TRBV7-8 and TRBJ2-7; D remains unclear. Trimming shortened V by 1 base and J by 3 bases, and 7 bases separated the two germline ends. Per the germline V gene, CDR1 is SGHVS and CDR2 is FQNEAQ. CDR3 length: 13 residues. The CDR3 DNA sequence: TGTGCCAGCAGCTTAGTACTGGGCTACGAGCAGTACTTC. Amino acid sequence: CASSLVLGYEQYF. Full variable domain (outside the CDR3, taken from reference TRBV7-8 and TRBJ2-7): GAGVSQSPRYKVAKRGQDVALRCDPISGHVSLFWYQQALGQGPEFLTYFQNEAQLDKSGLPSDRFFAERPEGSVSTLKIQRTQQEDSAVYLCASSLVLGYEQYFGPGTRLTVT.

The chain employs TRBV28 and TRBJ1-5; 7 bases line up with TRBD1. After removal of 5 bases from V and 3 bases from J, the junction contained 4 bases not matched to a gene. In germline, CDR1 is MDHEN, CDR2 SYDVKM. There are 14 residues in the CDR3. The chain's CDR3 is CASSMTGNNQPQHF. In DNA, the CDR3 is TGTGCCAGCAGTATGACAGGGAACAATCAGCCCCAGCATTTT.

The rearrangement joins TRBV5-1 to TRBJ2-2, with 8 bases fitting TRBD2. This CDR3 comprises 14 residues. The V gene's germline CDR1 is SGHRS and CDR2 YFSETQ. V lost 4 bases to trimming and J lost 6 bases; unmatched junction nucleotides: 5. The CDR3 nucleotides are TGCGCCAGCAGCCCGGGACTAGTAGCCGGGGAGCTGTTTTTT. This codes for CASSPGLVAGELFF.

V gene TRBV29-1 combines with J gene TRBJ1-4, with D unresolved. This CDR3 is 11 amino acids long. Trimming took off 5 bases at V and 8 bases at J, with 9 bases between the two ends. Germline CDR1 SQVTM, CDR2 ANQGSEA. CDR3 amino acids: CSVRVEEKLFF. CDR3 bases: TGCAGCGTTCGGGTAGAGGAAAAACTGTTTTTT.

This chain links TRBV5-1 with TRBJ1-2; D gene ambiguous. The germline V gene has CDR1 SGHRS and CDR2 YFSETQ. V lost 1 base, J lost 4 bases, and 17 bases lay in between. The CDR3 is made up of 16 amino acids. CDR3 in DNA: TGCGCCAGCAGCTTGTTCGGCGGATCCCCCCCCTATGGCTACACCTTC. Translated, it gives CASSLFGGSPPYGYTF.

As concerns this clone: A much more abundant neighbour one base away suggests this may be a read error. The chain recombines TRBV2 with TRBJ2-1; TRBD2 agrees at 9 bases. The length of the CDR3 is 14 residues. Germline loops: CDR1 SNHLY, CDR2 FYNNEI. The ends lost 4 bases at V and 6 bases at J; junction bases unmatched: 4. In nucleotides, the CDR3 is TGTGCCAGCAGTGGACTAGCGGACTGCAATGAGCAGTTCTTC. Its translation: CASSGLADCNEQFF.

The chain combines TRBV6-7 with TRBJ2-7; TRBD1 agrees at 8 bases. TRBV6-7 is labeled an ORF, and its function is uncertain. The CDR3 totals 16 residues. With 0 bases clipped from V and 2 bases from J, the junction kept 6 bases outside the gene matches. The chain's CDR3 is CASSYSTGGVPYEQYF. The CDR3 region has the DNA TGTGCCAGCAGTTACTCCACAGGGGGAGTCCCCTACGAGCAGTACTTC.

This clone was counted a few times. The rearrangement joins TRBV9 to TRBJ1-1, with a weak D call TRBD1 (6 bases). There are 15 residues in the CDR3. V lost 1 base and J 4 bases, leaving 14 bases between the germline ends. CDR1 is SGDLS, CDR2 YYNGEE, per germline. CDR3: CASSVSPRGSTEAFF. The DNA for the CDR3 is TGTGCCAGCAGCGTATCCCCTAGGGGGAGCACTGAAGCTTTCTTT.

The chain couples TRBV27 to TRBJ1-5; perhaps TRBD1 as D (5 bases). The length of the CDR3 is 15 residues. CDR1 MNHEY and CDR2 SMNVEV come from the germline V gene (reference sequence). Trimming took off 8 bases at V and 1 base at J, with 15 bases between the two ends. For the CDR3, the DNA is TGTGCCAGCCGGGGTTTGGGGGACAGCAATCAGCCCCAGCATTTT. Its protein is CASRGLGDSNQPQHF.

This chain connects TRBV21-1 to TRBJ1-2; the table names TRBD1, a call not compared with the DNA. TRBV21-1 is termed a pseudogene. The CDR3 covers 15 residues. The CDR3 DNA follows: TGTGCCAGCAGCCGACAGGCTCGAAGTAACTATGGCTACACCTTC. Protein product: CASSRQARSNYGYTF.

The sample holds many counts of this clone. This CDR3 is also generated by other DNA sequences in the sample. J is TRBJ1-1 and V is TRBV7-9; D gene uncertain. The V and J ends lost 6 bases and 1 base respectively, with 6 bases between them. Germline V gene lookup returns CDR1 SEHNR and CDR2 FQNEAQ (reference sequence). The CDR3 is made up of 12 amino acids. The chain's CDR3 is CASSFTNTEAFF. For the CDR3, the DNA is TGTGCCAGCAGTTTTACGAACACTGAAGCTTTCTTT.

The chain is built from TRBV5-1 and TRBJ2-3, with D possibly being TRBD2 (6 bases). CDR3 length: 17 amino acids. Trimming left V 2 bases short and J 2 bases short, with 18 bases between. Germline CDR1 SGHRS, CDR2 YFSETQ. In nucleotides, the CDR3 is TGCGCCAGCAGCTTAGAGACTAGAAGGTGGAACACAGATACGCAGTATTTT. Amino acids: CASSLETRRWNTDTQYF.

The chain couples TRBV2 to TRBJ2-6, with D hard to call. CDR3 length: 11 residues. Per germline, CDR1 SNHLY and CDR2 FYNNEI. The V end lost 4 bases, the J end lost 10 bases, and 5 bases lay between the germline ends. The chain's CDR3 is CASSGPNVLTF. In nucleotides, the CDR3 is TGTGCCAGCAGTGGTCCGAACGTCCTGACTTTC.

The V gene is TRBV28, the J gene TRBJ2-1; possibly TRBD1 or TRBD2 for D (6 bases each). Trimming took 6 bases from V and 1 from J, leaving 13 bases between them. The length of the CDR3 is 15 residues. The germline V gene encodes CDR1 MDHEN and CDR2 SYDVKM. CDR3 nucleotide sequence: TGTGCCAGCAGGCCAGGAGGGGGGTCCTACAATGAGCAGTTCTTC. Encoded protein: CASRPGGGSYNEQFF.

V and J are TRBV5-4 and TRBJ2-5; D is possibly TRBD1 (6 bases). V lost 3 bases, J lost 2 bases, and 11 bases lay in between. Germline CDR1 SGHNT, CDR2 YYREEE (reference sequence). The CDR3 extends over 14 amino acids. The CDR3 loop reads CASSSGHQQETQYF. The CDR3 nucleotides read TGTGCCAGCAGCTCGGGACACCAACAAGAGACCCAGTACTTC.

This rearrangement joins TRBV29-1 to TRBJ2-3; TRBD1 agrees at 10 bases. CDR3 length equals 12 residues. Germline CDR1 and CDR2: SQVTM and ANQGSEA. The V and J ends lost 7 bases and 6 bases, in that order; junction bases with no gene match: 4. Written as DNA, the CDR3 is TGCAGCGGAGGACAGGGGGAGGATACGCAGTATTTT. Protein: CSGGQGEDTQYF.

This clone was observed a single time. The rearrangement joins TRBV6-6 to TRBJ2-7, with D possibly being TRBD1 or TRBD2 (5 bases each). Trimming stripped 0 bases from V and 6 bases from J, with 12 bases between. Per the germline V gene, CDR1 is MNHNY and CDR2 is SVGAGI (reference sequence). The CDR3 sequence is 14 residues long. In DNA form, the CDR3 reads TGTGCCAGCAGTTACTCGAGGGGCCAGGGCGAGCAGTACTTC. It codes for CASSYSRGQGEQYF.

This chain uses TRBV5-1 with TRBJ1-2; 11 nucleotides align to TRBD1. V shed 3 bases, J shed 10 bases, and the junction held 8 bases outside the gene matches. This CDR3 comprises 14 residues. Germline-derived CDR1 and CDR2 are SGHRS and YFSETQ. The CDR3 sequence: CASSWEGQGDFYTF. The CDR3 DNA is TGCGCCAGCAGCTGGGAGGGACAGGGGGATTTCTACACCTTC.

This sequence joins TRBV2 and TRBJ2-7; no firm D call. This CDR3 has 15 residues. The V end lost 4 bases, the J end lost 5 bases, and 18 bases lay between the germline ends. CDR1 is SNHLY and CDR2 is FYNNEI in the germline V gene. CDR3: CASSGRLATSNEQYF. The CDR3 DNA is TGTGCCAGCAGTGGTCGATTGGCCACCTCAAACGAGCAGTACTTC. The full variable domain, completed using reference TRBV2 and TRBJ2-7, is EPEVTQTPSHQVTQMGQEVILRCVPISNHLYFYWYRQILGQKVEFLVSFYNNEISEKSEIFDDQFSVERPDGSNFTLKIRSTKLEDSAMYFCASSGRLATSNEQYFGPGTRLTVT.

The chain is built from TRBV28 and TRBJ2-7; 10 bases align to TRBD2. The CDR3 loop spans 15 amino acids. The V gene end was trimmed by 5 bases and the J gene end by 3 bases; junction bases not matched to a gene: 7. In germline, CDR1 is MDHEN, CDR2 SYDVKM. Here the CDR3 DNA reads TGTGCCAGCAGTATCATCGGGACTAGCGACTACGAGCAGTACTTC. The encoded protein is CASSIIGTSDYEQYF. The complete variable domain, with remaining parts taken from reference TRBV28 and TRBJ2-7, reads DVKVTQSSRYLVKRTGEKVFLECVQDMDHENMFWYRQDPGLGLRLIYFSYDVKMKEKGDIPEGYSVSREKKERFSLILESASTNQTSMYLCASSIIGTSDYEQYFGPGTRLTVT.

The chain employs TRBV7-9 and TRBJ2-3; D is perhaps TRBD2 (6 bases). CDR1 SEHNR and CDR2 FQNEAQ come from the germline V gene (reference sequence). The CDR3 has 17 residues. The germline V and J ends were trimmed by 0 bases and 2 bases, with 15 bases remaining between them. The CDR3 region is CASSLAQPLANTDTQYF. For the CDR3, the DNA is TGTGCCAGCAGCTTAGCGCAACCACTAGCCAACACAGATACGCAGTATTTT.

The CDR3 loop reads CASRGPGENQPQHF. In nucleotides, the CDR3 is TGTGCCAGCAGGGGGCCGGGAGAGAATCAGCCCCAGCATTTT. V gene TRBV28 combines with J gene TRBJ1-5, with TRBD1 as a possible D gene (5 bases). Germline loops: CDR1 MDHEN, CDR2 SYDVKM. V gave up 6 bases and J gave up 4 bases, with 13 bases separating them. There are 14 residues in the CDR3.

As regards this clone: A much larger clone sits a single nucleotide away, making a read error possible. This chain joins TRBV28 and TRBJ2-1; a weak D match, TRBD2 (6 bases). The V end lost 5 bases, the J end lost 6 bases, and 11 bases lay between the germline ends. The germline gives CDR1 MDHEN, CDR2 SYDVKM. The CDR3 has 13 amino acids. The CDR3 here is CASSATSSNEQFF. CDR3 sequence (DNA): TGTGCCAGCAGTGCCACTAGCTCCAATGAGCAGTTCTTC.

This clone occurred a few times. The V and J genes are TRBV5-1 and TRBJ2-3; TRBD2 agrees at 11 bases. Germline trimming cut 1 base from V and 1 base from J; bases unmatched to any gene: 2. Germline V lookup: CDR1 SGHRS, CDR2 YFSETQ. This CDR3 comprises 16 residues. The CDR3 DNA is TGCGCCAGCAGCTTGTTACTAGCGGGGGGCACAGATACGCAGTATTTT. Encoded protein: CASSLLLAGGTDTQYF.